This T cell receptor beta chain was observed in a study of early T cells in non-severe SARS-CoV-2 infection. Molecules of cDNA were individually given unique molecular identifiers that were attached to them. From the 5' RACE reads, TCRdb called clonotypes with MiXCR, one entry per CDR3 protein. The sample yields about 110,000 distinct CDR3 sequences, roughly an eighth seen once. The sequenced material came from whole blood. The clonotype was recovered from an adult who was a healthcare worker with PCR-confirmed SARS-CoV-2 infection or an uninfected control (not recorded which).

The CDR3 DNA is TGTGCCAGCAGCCCCTGGACAGGGGGCTCCGATCGAGAGACCCAGTACTTC. Translating gives CASSPWTGGSDRETQYF. The V and J genes are TRBV9 and TRBJ2-5; 11 bases are a match to TRBD1. CDR1 and CDR2 (germline): SGDLS, YYNGEE. V lost 4 bases, J lost 4 bases, and 12 bases stayed unmatched. The CDR3 is made up of 17 amino acids. Variable domain in full (rest from reference TRBV9 and TRBJ2-5): DSGVTQTPKHLITATGQRVTLRCSPRSGDLSVYWYQQSLDQGLQFLIQYYNGEERAKGNILERFSAQQFPDLHSELNLSSLELGDSALYFCASSPWTGGSDRETQYFGPGTRLLVL.